These 12 T cell receptor beta chains share one sample of origin, sequenced in a study of cytomegalovirus exposure and HLA in healthy donors. Profiling relied on immunoSEQ multiplex PCR, and the TCRdb table lists in-frame clones only, not all of them. The sample includes around 70,000 clones, about 91% of them seen just once. The sequenced sample was PBMCs. These receptors all come from a man between 18 and 29 years old in good health and CMV-seronegative.

This clone has only one observation. J is TRBJ1-5 and V is TRBV19; D possibly corresponds to TRBD1 (5 bases). The CDR3 has 14 amino acids. The V and J ends lost 7 bases and 0 bases respectively, with 10 bases between them. The V gene's germline CDR1 is LNHDA and CDR2 SQIVND (reference sequence). CDR3 residues: CASNPGFSNQPQHF. The CDR3 bases are TGTGCCAGTAATCCAGGGTTTAGCAATCAGCCCCAGCATTTT.

The V call is TRBV5-1, the J call TRBJ2-3, with 7 nucleotides matching TRBD2. Germline V lookup: CDR1 SGHRS, CDR2 YFSETQ. V lost 3 bases to trimming and J lost 3 bases; unmatched junction nucleotides: 7. The CDR3 covers 15 residues. The CDR3 DNA reads TGCGCCAGCAGCTGGGCGGGACTAACGACAGATACGCAGTATTTT. Protein sequence: CASSWAGLTTDTQYF.

The gene calls are TRBV7-2 and TRBJ2-3; D unresolved. Germline values: CDR1 SGHTA, CDR2 FQGNSA. The CDR3 runs to 14 residues. V lost 5 bases and J 6 bases, leaving 15 bases between the germline ends. Here the CDR3 DNA reads TGTGCCAGCAGCCCCGGGTCAATCGGGGATACGCAGTATTTT. Amino acid sequence: CASSPGSIGDTQYF.

The chain carries TRBV28 and TRBJ1-1; TRBD1 is a possible D gene (5 bases). Trimming left V 2 bases short and J 2 bases short, with 6 bases between. Germline CDR1 is MDHEN and CDR2 is SYDVKM. The CDR3 contains 13 residues. In DNA, the CDR3 is TGTGCCAGCAGTTTAGGACAAAACACTGAAGCTTTCTTT. The encoded protein is CASSLGQNTEAFF.

The chain recombines TRBV5-1 with TRBJ2-7; D may be TRBD1 (6 bases). Between the trimmed V and J ends, which lost 2 bases and 0 bases, there was a span of 12 bases. Germline V gene data show CDR1 as SGHRS and CDR2 as YFSETQ. There are 15 residues in the CDR3. In DNA, the CDR3 is TGCGCCAGCAGCTTATCAGGGGCCAGCTCCTACGAGCAGTACTTC. Its protein product is CASSLSGASSYEQYF.

The chain combines TRBV7-3 with TRBJ2-5; D might be TRBD2 (6 bases). There are 14 residues in the CDR3. Germline-derived CDR1 and CDR2 are SGHTA and FQGTGA. Trimming removed 4 bases at V and 2 bases at J, with 11 bases between. DNA for the CDR3: TGTGCCAGCAGCTCAAGGGCGGGGCAAGAGACCCAGTACTTC. The encoded protein is CASSSRAGQETQYF. Drawing the rest from reference TRBV7-3 and TRBJ2-5, the complete variable domain is GAGVSQTPSNKVTEKGKYVELRCDPISGHTALYWYRQSLGQGPEFLIYFQGTGAADDSGLPNDRFFAVRPEGSVSTLKIQRTERGDSAVYLCASSSRAGQETQYFGPGTRLLVL.

The chain joins TRBV7-2 to TRBJ1-5, with no clear D. The CDR3 covers 15 residues. V lost 1 base to trimming and J lost 0 bases, with 7 bases between them. CDR1 is SGHTA and CDR2 is FQGNSA in the germline V gene. CDR3 DNA: TGTGCCAGCAGCTTAGGAGGGAATAGCAATCAGCCCCAGCATTTT. This sequence encodes CASSLGGNSNQPQHF.

The genes are TRBV28 and TRBJ1-2; 7 bases are a match to TRBD1. The germline V gene encodes CDR1 MDHEN and CDR2 SYDVKM. V lost 5 bases, J lost 1 base, and 10 bases stayed unmatched. The CDR3 loop spans 16 amino acids. CDR3 protein: CASSPITGTVNYGYTF. The DNA of the CDR3 is TGTGCCAGCAGTCCAATAACCGGGACAGTTAACTATGGCTACACCTTC.

This chain links TRBV6-6 with TRBJ1-5; D remains unclear. The CDR3 is 14 residues long. The V end was cut by 2 bases, the J end by 1 base, with 6 bases between. Germline V lookup: CDR1 MNHNY, CDR2 SVGAGI (reference sequence). The DNA of the CDR3 is TGTGCCAGCAGTTACGGGCAGAGCAATCAGCCCCAGCATTTT. It is translated as CASSYGQSNQPQHF.

This rearrangement joins TRBV9 to TRBJ2-7; possible D gene TRBD2, 6 bases. The CDR3 runs 15 residues. V was shortened by 0 bases and J by 5 bases, with 15 bases between the two germline ends. Germline values: CDR1 SGDLS, CDR2 YYNGEE. In nucleotides, the CDR3 is TGTGCCAGCAGCGTAGATATCCGGGAGAGCCACGAGCAGTACTTC. It encodes CASSVDIRESHEQYF.

The V gene is TRBV29-1, the J gene TRBJ2-2, with 7 bases identical to TRBD2. The CDR3 consists of 15 residues. Germline V gives CDR1 SQVTM, CDR2 ANQGSEA. With V trimmed by 6 bases and J by 5 bases, 12 bases remained unmatched. CDR3 sequence reads: CSVPHLSGGTGELFF. The CDR3 DNA sequence: TGCAGCGTCCCCCATTTGTCGGGGGGAACCGGGGAGCTGTTTTTT.

The chain has TRBV28 and TRBJ2-3, with TRBD1 identical over 10 bases. This CDR3 is built from 15 residues. Germline V gene data show CDR1 as MDHEN and CDR2 as SYDVKM. V trimming: 5 bases; J trimming: 3 bases; junction bases outside the gene matches: 5. For the CDR3, the DNA is TGTGCCAGCAGTACGGACAGGGGGTGGACAGATACGCAGTATTTT. Translated, it gives CASSTDRGWTDTQYF.